This section outlines one T cell receptor (beta chain) sequence together with its context. Its antigen is still unknown. Treatment indicated: some 20 received Ad26.COV2.S at low or high dose, single or two shots; about 5 received placebo; per-sample allocation not given. Samples analyzed were those drawn on day 63 after the first vaccine or placebo injection. An adult donor aged 18-55 years was enrolled in Boston. This CDR3 has 12 amino acids. V was trimmed by 2 bases and J by 7 bases, leaving 8 bases between them. CDR1 MNHEY and CDR2 SVGEGT come from the germline V gene. Sequenced by immunoSEQ multiplex PCR; TCRdb stores in-frame clones only, minus some. The table shows 300,000 to 400,000 clones, with 85% occurring only once. These data are taken from a study of Ad26.COV2.S vaccination and SARS-CoV-2 variants. Across the study: Intramuscularly, Ad26.COV2.S was given either once or twice, 56 days apart.

General study findings and limits: Spike-specific TCR breadth in vaccine recipients exceeded that seen in placebo recipients.

The source of this sequence is a person between 18 and 65 years old who received the Ad26.COV2.S COVID-19 vaccine or a placebo. The chain has TRBV6-2 or TRBV6-3 and TRBJ1-1; unclear D gene. The sequencing used peripheral blood, collected in a trial of Ad26.COV2.S vaccine versus placebo. CDR3 DNA sequence: TGTGCCAGCAGTTACGTAGGGTATGAAGCTTTCTTT. Translating it yields CASSYVGYEAFF.